The present T cell receptor beta chain was sequenced within a study of cytomegalovirus exposure and HLA in healthy donors. Study outcomes and limitations: Reports indicated that the classifier achieved high specificity and sensitivity in diagnosing cytomegalovirus status. Previous analysis showed most TCR beta V segments were productive about 87% or about 30% of the time. Several of the most significant clusters appeared linked to common viral pathogens, based on a later analysis.

Both 60 Vbeta primers and 13 Jbeta primers went into the PCR. Assay: immunoSEQ multiplex PCR; the TCRdb copy retains only in-frame clones and omits some. The sample includes 130,000 to 150,000 clones, approximately 80% of them seen just once. Remarks on this clone: Its target is not known.

There were likely unrecorded immune exposures, though donors were nominally healthy when sampled. This clonotype was obtained from a man aged 18-30 years in good health and CMV-seronegative. The sample consisted of PBMCs.

CDR3 residues: CASSQGQGLGYEQYF. The CDR3 DNA reads as TGCGCCAGCAGCCAAGGACAGGGTCTAGGGTACGAGCAGTACTTC. The rearrangement links TRBV4-1 to TRBJ2-7, with 7 positions matching TRBD1. The V segment lost 1 base and the J segment 4 bases; nucleotides outside the gene matches: 7. The germline CDR1 and CDR2 sequences are MGHRA and YSYEKL. This CDR3 spans 15 amino acids.